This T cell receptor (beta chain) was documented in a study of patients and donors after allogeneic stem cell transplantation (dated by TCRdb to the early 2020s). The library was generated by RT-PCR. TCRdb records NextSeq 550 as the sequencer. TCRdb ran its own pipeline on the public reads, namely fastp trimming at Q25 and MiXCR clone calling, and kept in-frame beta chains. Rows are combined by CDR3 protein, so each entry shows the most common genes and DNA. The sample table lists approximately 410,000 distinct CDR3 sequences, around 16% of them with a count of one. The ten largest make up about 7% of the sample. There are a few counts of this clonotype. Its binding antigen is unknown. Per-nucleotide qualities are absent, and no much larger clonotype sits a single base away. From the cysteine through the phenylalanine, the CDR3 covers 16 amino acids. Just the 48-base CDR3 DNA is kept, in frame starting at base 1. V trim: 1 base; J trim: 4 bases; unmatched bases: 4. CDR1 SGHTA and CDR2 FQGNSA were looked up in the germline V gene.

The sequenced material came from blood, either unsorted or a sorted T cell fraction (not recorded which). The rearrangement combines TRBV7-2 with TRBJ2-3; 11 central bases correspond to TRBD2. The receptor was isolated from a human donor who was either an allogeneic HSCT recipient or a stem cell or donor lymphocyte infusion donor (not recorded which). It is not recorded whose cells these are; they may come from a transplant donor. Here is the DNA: TGTGCCAGCAGCTTAGTGGTAGCGGGGGGGGCAGATACGCAGTATTTT. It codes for CASSLVVAGGADTQYF.